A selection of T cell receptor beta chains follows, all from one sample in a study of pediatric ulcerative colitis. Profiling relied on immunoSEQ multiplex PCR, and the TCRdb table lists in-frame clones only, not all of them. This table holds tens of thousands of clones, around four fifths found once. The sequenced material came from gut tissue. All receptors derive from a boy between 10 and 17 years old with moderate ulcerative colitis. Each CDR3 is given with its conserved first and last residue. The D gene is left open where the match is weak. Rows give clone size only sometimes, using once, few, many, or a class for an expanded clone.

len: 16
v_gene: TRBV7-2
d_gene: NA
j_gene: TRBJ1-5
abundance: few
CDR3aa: CASSLEAGHGNQPQHF
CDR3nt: TGTGCCAGCAGCTTAGAGGCAGGGCATGGCAATCAGCCCCAGCATTTT

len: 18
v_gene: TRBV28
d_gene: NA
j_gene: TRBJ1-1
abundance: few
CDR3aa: CASNPSRGHRRLNTEAFF
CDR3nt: TGTGCCAGCAATCCCTCACGAGGCCACCGACGACTGAACACTGAAGCTTTCTTT

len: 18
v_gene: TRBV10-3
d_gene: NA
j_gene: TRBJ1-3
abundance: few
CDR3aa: CAISDPGTTRVYGNTIYF
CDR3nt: TGTGCCATCAGTGACCCTGGAACAACCCGGGTTTATGGAAACACCATATATTTT

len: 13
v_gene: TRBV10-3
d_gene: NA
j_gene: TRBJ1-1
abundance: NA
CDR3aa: CAISAPMNTEAFF
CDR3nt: TGTGCCATCAGTGCTCCCATGAACACTGAAGCTTTCTTT

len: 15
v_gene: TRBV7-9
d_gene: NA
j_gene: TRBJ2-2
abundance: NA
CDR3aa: CASSQIRWNTGELFF
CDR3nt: TGTGCCAGCAGCCAGATAAGGTGGAATACCGGGGAGCTGTTTTTT

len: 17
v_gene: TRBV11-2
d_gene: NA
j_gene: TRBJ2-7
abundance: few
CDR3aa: CASSLGLNRQISYEQYF
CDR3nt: TGTGCCAGCAGCTTAGGACTTAACCGACAGATCTCCTACGAGCAGTACTTC

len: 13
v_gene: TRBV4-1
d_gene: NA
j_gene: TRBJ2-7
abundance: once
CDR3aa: CASSQDPDYEQYF
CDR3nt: TGCGCCAGCAGCCAAGATCCCGATTACGAGCAGTACTTC

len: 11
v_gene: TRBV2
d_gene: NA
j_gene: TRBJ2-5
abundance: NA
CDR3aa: CASSVSGTQYF
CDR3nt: TGTGCCAGCAGTGTTTCGGGAACCCAGTACTTC

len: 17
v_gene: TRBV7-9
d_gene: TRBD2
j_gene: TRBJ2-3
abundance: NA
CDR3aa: CASSLRLAGGPADTQYF
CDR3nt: TGTGCCAGCAGCTTAAGACTAGCGGGGGGGCCTGCAGATACGCAGTATTTT

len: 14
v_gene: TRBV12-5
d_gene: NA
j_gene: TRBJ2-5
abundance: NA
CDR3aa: CASGLSRSQETQYF
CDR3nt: TGTGCTAGTGGTTTGAGCAGGAGCCAAGAGACCCAGTACTTC

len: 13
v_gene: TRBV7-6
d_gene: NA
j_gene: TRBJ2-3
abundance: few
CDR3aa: CASSLPGTDTQYF
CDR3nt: TGTGCCAGCAGCTTACCAGGGACAGATACGCAGTATTTT

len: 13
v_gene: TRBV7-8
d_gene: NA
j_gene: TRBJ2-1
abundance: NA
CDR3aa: CASSPFTRAEQFF
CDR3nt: TGTGCCAGCAGCCCCTTTACGCGGGCGGAGCAGTTCTTC

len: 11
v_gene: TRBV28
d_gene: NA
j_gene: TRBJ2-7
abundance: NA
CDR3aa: CASSSPYEQYF
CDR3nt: TGTGCCAGCTCCTCCCCCTACGAGCAGTACTTC

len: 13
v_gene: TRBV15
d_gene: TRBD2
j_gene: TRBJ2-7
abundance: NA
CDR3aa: CATRQRGAYEQYF
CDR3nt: TGTGCCACCAGGCAGCGGGGGGCCTACGAGCAGTACTTC

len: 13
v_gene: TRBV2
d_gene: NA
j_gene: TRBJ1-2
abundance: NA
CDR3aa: CASSEAAPYGYTF
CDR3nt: TGTGCCAGCAGTGAAGCGGCACCATATGGCTACACCTTC

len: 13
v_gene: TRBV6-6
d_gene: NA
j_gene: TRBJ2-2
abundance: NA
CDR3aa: CASSYTDTGELFF
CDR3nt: TGTGCCAGCAGTTACACGGACACCGGGGAGCTGTTTTTT